These T cell receptor beta chains were read from a single sample in a study of cytomegalovirus exposure and HLA in healthy donors. Sequenced by immunoSEQ multiplex PCR; TCRdb stores in-frame clones only, minus some. Of fewer than 250,000 clones listed, roughly four fifths were seen once; the top ten hold around 3.3%. The sample was PBMCs. These receptors came from a woman aged 25-40 years in good health and CMV-seropositive. Both conserved end residues are part of each CDR3. The D gene is left open where the match is weak. Clone size is stated in some rows and not others, as once, few, many or a class when expanded.

>-|TRBV2|TRBJ1-5|-
CASSEERSNQPQHF
TGTGCCAGCAGTGAAGAGCGTAGCAATCAGCCCCAGCATTTT
>-|TRBV6-5|TRBJ2-7|TRBD2
CASSSGRAGEQYF
TGTGCCAGCAGTTCCGGGAGGGCTGGTGAGCAGTACTTC
>-|TRBV7-2|TRBJ2-7|TRBD2
CASSTTGTSGIEQYF
TGTGCCAGCAGCACTACCGGGACTAGCGGGATCGAGCAGTACTTC
>-|TRBV18|TRBJ2-3|-
CASSAAQTSTDTQYF
TGTGCCAGCTCAGCCGCTCAGACTAGCACAGATACGCAGTATTTT
>-|TRBV11-2|TRBJ1-5|-
CASSPLGGQGQPQHF
TGTGCCAGCAGCCCTCTGGGGGGGCAGGGGCAGCCCCAGCATTTT
>-|TRBV20-1|TRBJ2-7|-
CSARETYEQYF
TGCAGTGCTAGAGAGACTTACGAGCAGTACTTC
>-|TRBV27|TRBJ2-1|-
CASSLTTGRYNEQFF
TGTGCCAGCAGTTTAACGACAGGCCGATACAATGAGCAGTTCTTC
>once|TRBV28|TRBJ2-3|TRBD2
CASSLYSGLALTDTQYF
TGTGCCAGCAGTTTATATTCCGGACTAGCGTTAACAGATACGCAGTATTTT
>few|TRBV28|TRBJ2-7|TRBD1
CASSSDRYEQYF
TGTGCCAGCAGTTCGGACAGGTACGAGCAGTACTTC
>-|TRBV28|TRBJ1-1|-
CASSLAVNTEAFF
TGTGCCAGCAGTTTGGCAGTGAACACTGAAGCTTTCTTT
>-|TRBV5-6|TRBJ2-5|TRBD2
CASSMGLAGSGTQYF
TGTGCCAGCAGCATGGGACTAGCGGGATCGGGGACCCAGTACTTC
>-|TRBV5-1|TRBJ2-1|TRBD2
CASSPEVAGGPSYNEQFF
TGCGCCAGCAGCCCCGAGGTAGCGGGAGGGCCATCCTACAATGAGCAGTTCTTC
>-|TRBV18|TRBJ1-2|-
CASSLPSGASIGGYTF
TGTGCCAGCTCCCTCCCGAGTGGGGCGAGTATCGGCGGCTACACCTTC
>once|TRBV10-1|TRBJ2-3|-
CASKEWEAASSDTQYF
TGCGCCAGCAAGGAGTGGGAGGCCGCCAGTTCAGATACGCAGTATTTT
>-|TRBV5-1|TRBJ2-1|-
CASSLGYTEYNEQFF
TGCGCCAGCAGCTTGGGTTATACCGAGTACAATGAGCAGTTCTTC
>-|TRBV28|TRBJ2-7|TRBD1
CASTSTGSEQYF
TGTGCCAGCACCTCGACAGGGAGCGAGCAGTACTTC
>-|TRBV29-1|TRBJ1-2|-
CSVEFGVDGYTF
TGCAGCGTTGAATTCGGGGTGGATGGCTACACCTTC
>-|TRBV2|TRBJ2-7|TRBD1
CASSRGQSSSYEQYF
TGTGCCAGCAGCCGGGGACAGTCCTCTTCCTACGAGCAGTACTTC
>-|TRBV5-4|TRBJ2-3|TRBD2
CASGRGLAGGRDTQYF
TGTGCCAGCGGCCGGGGACTAGCGGGAGGACGGGATACGCAGTATTTT
>-|TRBV27|TRBJ2-5|TRBD2
CASGKGLIGETQYF
TGTGCCAGCGGGAAGGGACTAATCGGGGAGACCCAGTACTTC
>-|TRBV28|TRBJ1-2|TRBD1
CASSPRTGWVYGYTF
TGTGCCAGCAGTCCTCGGACAGGGTGGGTCTATGGCTACACCTTC
>-|TRBV6-1|TRBJ1-2|-
CASGREIGYTF
TGTGCCAGCGGTAGAGAGATTGGCTACACCTTC
>-|TRBV10-3|TRBJ1-2|TRBD1
CAISEQGANGYTF
TGTGCCATCAGTGAACAGGGGGCAAATGGCTACACCTTC
>-|TRBV25-1|TRBJ2-2|-
CASSEPPGTTANTGELFF
TGTGCCAGCAGTGAACCGCCCGGGACAACAGCGAACACCGGGGAGCTGTTTTTT
>-|TRBV7-8|TRBJ1-1|-
CASSLGGYYTEAFF
TGTGCCAGCAGCTTAGGGGGCTATTACACTGAAGCTTTCTTT
>once|TRBV28|TRBJ1-1|-
CASSLTGTNTEAFF
TGTGCCAGCAGTTTAACAGGGACGAACACTGAAGCTTTCTTT
>-|TRBV6-5|TRBJ2-4|-
CASSPTSDIQYF
TGTGCCAGCAGTCCCACTTCGGACATTCAGTACTTC